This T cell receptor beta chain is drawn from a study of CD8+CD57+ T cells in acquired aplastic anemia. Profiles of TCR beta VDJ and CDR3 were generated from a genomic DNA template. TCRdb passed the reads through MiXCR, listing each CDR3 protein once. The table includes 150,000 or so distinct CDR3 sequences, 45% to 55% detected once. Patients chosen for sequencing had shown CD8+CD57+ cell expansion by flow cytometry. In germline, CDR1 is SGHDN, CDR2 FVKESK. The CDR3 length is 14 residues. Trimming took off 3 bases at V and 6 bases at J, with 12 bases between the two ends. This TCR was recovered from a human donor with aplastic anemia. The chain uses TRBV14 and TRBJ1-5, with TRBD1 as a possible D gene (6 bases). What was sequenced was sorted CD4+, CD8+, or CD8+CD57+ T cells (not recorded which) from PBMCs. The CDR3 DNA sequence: TGTGCCAGCAGCCACGGACAGCGGGGTCAGCCCCAGCATTTT. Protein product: CASSHGQRGQPQHF.